One and the same sample provided the 22 T cell receptor beta chains below, sequenced in a study of technical replicates of blood from several donors. Generated by immunoSEQ multiplex PCR, the TCRdb table keeps only in-frame clones and is missing some. The profile shows tens of thousands of clones, roughly 94% of them singletons. Material: T cells isolated from PBMCs. These receptors were obtained from a human donor in good health.

The CDR3 spells CASSYPGTGEETQYF. The CDR3 DNA reads as TGTGCCAGCAGTTATCCCGGGACAGGAGAAGAGACCCAGTACTTC. This rearrangement joins TRBV6-5 to TRBJ2-5, with TRBD1 identical over 8 bases. Germline assignment: CDR1 MNHEY and CDR2 SVGAGI. After removal of 3 bases from V and 3 bases from J, the junction contained 6 bases not matched to a gene. There are 15 residues in the CDR3.

This chain joins TRBV4-1 and TRBJ2-7, with TRBD1 matching 8 bases. This CDR3 comprises 15 residues. The trim removed 3 bases at V and 0 bases at J, leaving 4 bases unmatched. Germline V gene data show CDR1 as MGHRA and CDR2 as YSYEKL. DNA of the CDR3: TGCGCCAGCAGCCAGGCAGGGGGCCCCTCCTACGAGCAGTACTTC. Encoded protein: CASSQAGGPSYEQYF.

Written as DNA, the CDR3 is TGCGCCAGCAGCAACGACAGGCTGGGGAACACTGAAGCTTTCTTT. Protein: CASSNDRLGNTEAFF. This chain connects TRBV5-1 to TRBJ1-1, with D possibly TRBD1 on 6 matching bases. From germline, CDR1 is SGHRS and CDR2 YFSETQ. This CDR3 region has 15 residues. V lost 4 bases and J 1 base, leaving 14 bases between the germline ends.

This sequence joins TRBV7-9 and TRBJ2-7, with 10 bases matching TRBD1. The CDR3 covers 14 residues. The trim removed 5 bases at V and 7 bases at J, leaving 8 bases unmatched. Germline loops: CDR1 SEHNR, CDR2 FQNEAQ (reference sequence). The CDR3 nucleotides read TGTGCCAGCAGCGGGACAGGGGTATTAGGGGAGCAGTACTTC. Translation: CASSGTGVLGEQYF.

Only one count was recorded for this clone. V gene TRBV5-1 combines with J gene TRBJ1-1, with 7 bases aligning to TRBD1. Germline values: CDR1 SGHRS, CDR2 YFSETQ. Unmatched junction bases numbered 0, after V lost 0 bases and J lost 4 bases. This CDR3 is 13 amino acids long. The DNA for the CDR3 is TGCGCCAGCAGCTTGGAGGGGGCCACTGAAGCTTTCTTT. This encodes CASSLEGATEAFF.

This CDR3 is CASASGPPEAGSYEQYF. The CDR3 coding sequence is TGCGCCAGCGCCTCCGGGCCGCCGGAGGCGGGCTCCTACGAGCAGTACTTC. The genes are TRBV5-1 and TRBJ2-7, with TRBD2 as a possible D gene (5 bases). The germline V gene encodes CDR1 SGHRS and CDR2 YFSETQ. V was cut by 7 bases and J by 0 bases, with 23 bases left in between. This CDR3 region has 17 residues.

J is TRBJ1-2 and V is TRBV4-3, with TRBD1 as a possible D gene (5 bases). Germline CDR1 and CDR2: LGHNA and YSLEER. The CDR3 runs 16 residues. Trimming took 1 base from V and 4 from J, leaving 16 bases between them. CDR3 DNA: TGCGCCAGCAGCCAAGGCGAACAGGAGAACAGCTATGGCTACACCTTC. It is translated as CASSQGEQENSYGYTF.

The V call is TRBV27, the J call TRBJ2-7, with TRBD1 as a possible D gene (5 bases). Germline V gene data show CDR1 as MNHEY and CDR2 as SMNVEV (reference sequence). The V and J ends lost 0 bases and 6 bases respectively, with 9 bases between them. This CDR3 comprises 13 residues. CDR3 in DNA: TGTGCCAGCAGTTTATCGATGCAGGGCGAGCAGTACTTC. Amino acid sequence: CASSLSMQGEQYF.

The rearrangement links TRBV4-3 to TRBJ2-3; 12 nucleotides agree with TRBD2. Per the germline V gene, CDR1 is LGHNA and CDR2 is YSLEER. CDR3 length: 16 amino acids. The junction had 5 bases not matched to a gene; V was cut back by 5 bases and J by 2 bases. CDR3 in DNA: TGCGCCAGCAGCGCGGGACTAGCGGGTTACACAGATACGCAGTATTTT. Amino acids: CASSAGLAGYTDTQYF.

The J gene is TRBJ2-3, the V gene TRBV30, with a weak D call TRBD1 (5 bases). Germline loops: CDR1 GTSNPN, CDR2 SVGIG (reference sequence). V lost 2 bases to trimming and J lost 5 bases, with 8 bases between them. The CDR3 is made up of 12 amino acids. As DNA, the CDR3 is TGTGCCTGGAGTCAGGGAAGAGATACGCAGTATTTT. Translated, it gives CAWSQGRDTQYF.

This chain joins TRBV4-2 and TRBJ2-7; 7 bases agree with TRBD2. This CDR3 spans 18 amino acids. CDR1 is LGHNA and CDR2 is YNFKEQ in the germline V gene. The junction had 12 bases not matched to a gene; V was cut back by 0 bases and J by 1 base. The chain's CDR3 is CASSQDVLGGSNSYEQYF. In DNA form, the CDR3 reads TGTGCCAGCAGCCAAGACGTATTGGGCGGGAGTAATTCCTACGAGCAGTACTTC.

CDR3 protein: CASNLAYTDTQYF. CDR3 DNA sequence: TGTGCCAGTAACCTAGCCTACACAGATACGCAGTATTTT. The chain is built from TRBV19 and TRBJ2-3; D is possibly TRBD2 (5 bases). The CDR3 consists of 13 residues. Germline V gene data show CDR1 as LNHDA and CDR2 as SQIVND (reference sequence). V lost 7 bases and J lost 2, with 10 bases in between.

The chain couples TRBV13 to TRBJ2-7; the match to TRBD2 covers 11 bases. The junction had 7 bases not matched to a gene; V was cut back by 5 bases and J by 10 bases. The length of the CDR3 is 13 residues. CDR1 is PRHDT, CDR2 FYEKMQ, per germline (reference sequence). The CDR3 DNA reads TGTGCCAGCAGCGCCGCCCTAGCGGGAGGCCAGTACTTC. It yields the protein CASSAALAGGQYF.

This chain uses TRBV5-1 with TRBJ2-2; 12 bases are a match to TRBD2. This CDR3 contains 17 residues. CDR1 is SGHRS, CDR2 YFSETQ, per germline. V lost 3 bases and J lost 6; bases outside the gene matches: 9. The CDR3 loop reads CASSSTSGSTNAGELFF. The CDR3 coding sequence is TGCGCCAGCAGCTCGACTAGCGGGAGTACGAATGCCGGGGAGCTGTTTTTT. Combining the CDR3 with reference TRBV5-1 and TRBJ2-2 gives the whole variable domain KAGVTQTPRYLIKTRGQQVTLSCSPISGHRSVSWYQQTPGQGLQFLFEYFSETQRNKGNFPGRFSGRQFSNSRSEMNVSTLELGDSALYLCASSSTSGSTNAGELFFGEGSRLTVL.

V is TRBV9 and J is TRBJ1-2; a weak D match, TRBD1 (6 bases). Germline V gene sequence: CDR1 SGDLS, CDR2 YYNGEE. The V gene lost 4 bases and the J gene lost 1 base, with 11 bases spanning the gap. The CDR3 sequence is 14 residues long. CDR3 in amino acids: CASSQGGVNYGYTF. In DNA form, the CDR3 reads TGTGCCAGCAGCCAAGGGGGGGTTAACTATGGCTACACCTTC.

The chain joins TRBV15 to TRBJ2-7; 7 nucleotides agree with TRBD1. CDR1 LNHNV and CDR2 YYDKDF come from the germline V gene (reference sequence). V lost 0 bases and J lost 2; bases outside the gene matches: 13. The CDR3 spans 18 residues. The CDR3 nucleotides read TGTGCCACCAGCAGAGATAACGCCGGGGACAGTTCTACCTACGAGCAGTACTTC. Translating gives CATSRDNAGDSSTYEQYF.

The V call is TRBV11-3, the J call TRBJ2-2, with D possibly being TRBD2 (5 bases). V shed 3 bases and J shed 0 bases, with 11 bases lying between them. The germline gives CDR1 SGHNT, CDR2 YENEEA. CDR3 length: 16 amino acids. CDR3 sequence: CASSFVDSTNTGELFF. CDR3 nucleotides: TGTGCCAGCAGCTTTGTGGACTCCACGAACACCGGGGAGCTGTTTTTT. Drawing the rest from reference TRBV11-3 and TRBJ2-2, the complete variable domain is EAGVVQSPRYKIIEKKQPVAFWCNPISGHNTLYWYLQNLGQGPELLIRYENEEAVDDSQLPKDRFSAERLKGVDSTLKIQPAELGDSAVYLCASSFVDSTNTGELFFGEGSRLTVL.

The chain combines TRBV4-2 with TRBJ2-7; D perhaps matches TRBD2 (7 bases). The CDR3 is 15 amino acids. Germline V gene sequence: CDR1 LGHNA, CDR2 YNFKEQ. V was trimmed by 3 bases and J by 3 bases, leaving 15 bases between them. Written as DNA, the CDR3 is TGTGCCAGCAGCCAGCTACAGGGAGGGTTCTACGAGCAGTACTTC. It encodes CASSQLQGGFYEQYF.

This chain connects TRBV30 to TRBJ2-5; a possible D gene is TRBD2 (5 bases). Germline CDR1 and CDR2: GTSNPN and SVGIG (reference sequence). The CDR3 runs 13 residues. Trimming stripped 4 bases from V and 1 base from J, with 10 bases between. The chain's CDR3 is CAWTPGSQETQYF. The DNA of the CDR3 is TGTGCCTGGACCCCGGGGTCCCAAGAGACCCAGTACTTC.

This chain links TRBV5-4 with TRBJ2-1; D might be TRBD2 (7 bases). V shed 2 bases and J shed 5 bases, with 29 bases lying between them. The CDR3 loop spans 20 amino acids. Germline loops: CDR1 SGHNT, CDR2 YYREEE (reference sequence). Written as DNA, the CDR3 is TGTGCCAGCAGCTTTGGGTCCGGGAGTAGGGGCGGGGGCCCCCACAATGAGCAGTTCTTC. This translates into CASSFGSGSRGGGPHNEQFF.

This chain uses TRBV28 with TRBJ2-3; TRBD1 might be the D (5 bases). This CDR3 spans 13 amino acids. Germline values: CDR1 MDHEN, CDR2 SYDVKM. Trimming took 3 bases from V and 5 from J, leaving 9 bases between them. The CDR3 reads CASSLGRLDTQYF. The CDR3 DNA follows: TGTGCCAGCAGTTTGGGGCGTCTAGATACGCAGTATTTT.

On this clone itself: The junction departs from the called germline gene at one end, perhaps through a read error. The chain has TRBV6-1 and TRBJ2-3; 11 nucleotides align to TRBD1. There are 16 residues in the CDR3. The V gene's germline CDR1 is MNHNS and CDR2 SASEGT. The CDR3 DNA reads TGTGCCAGCAATGAAGTGGGACAGGGGGGAGCAGATACGCAGTATTTT. Its protein is CASNEVGQGGADTQYF.